Listed here are 27 T cell receptor beta chains from one sample, sequenced in a study of blood T cell repertoires in COVID-19. TCRdb's table, derived via immunoSEQ multiplex PCR, lists solely in-frame clones and lacks some. The table lists 150,000 or so clones, about 80% of them singletons. The sequenced sample consisted of peripheral blood. These receptors were obtained from a woman aged 55-69 years with acute or convalescent COVID-19.

V and J are TRBV19 and TRBJ1-1; the D is unclear. Per germline, CDR1 LNHDA and CDR2 SQIVND (reference sequence). Trimming took off 9 bases at V and 7 bases at J, with 12 bases between the two ends. The CDR3 totals 11 residues. For the CDR3, the DNA is TGTGCCAGCGGAGAGTACCGTGAAGCTTTCTTT. Protein sequence: CASGEYREAFF.

The J gene is TRBJ2-5, the V gene TRBV5-3, with 9 bases fitting TRBD1. TRBV5-3 is annotated as an ORF whose role is uncertain. V lost 4 bases to trimming and J lost 2 bases; unmatched junction nucleotides: 3. This CDR3 region has 14 residues. CDR3 sequence reads: CARSRGQGQETQYF. CDR3 in DNA: TGTGCCAGAAGCCGGGGACAGGGTCAAGAGACCCAGTACTTC.

The rearrangement joins TRBV27 to TRBJ2-3; TRBD2 is a possible D gene (5 bases). Looked up from germline, CDR1 is MNHEY and CDR2 is SMNVEV (reference sequence). The CDR3 covers 15 residues. V lost 6 bases to trimming and J lost 6 bases, with 19 bases between them. CDR3 DNA sequence: TGTGCCAGCAGCCCCAGAACGGGGATAGGCGATACGCAGTATTTT. Residues: CASSPRTGIGDTQYF.

The V gene is TRBV7-3, the J gene TRBJ2-2; the D gene is possibly TRBD2 (6 bases). Trimming left V 8 bases short and J 0 bases short, with 10 bases between. This CDR3 comprises 14 residues. The germline CDR1 and CDR2 sequences are SGHTA and FQGTGA. The CDR3 here is CASATSTNTGELFF. The CDR3 coding sequence is TGTGCCAGCGCGACTAGTACGAACACCGGGGAGCTGTTTTTT.

This chain connects TRBV10-3 to TRBJ2-1; 14 nucleotides agree with TRBD2. Trimming cost V 6 bases and J 4 bases; bases outside gene matches: 2. The CDR3 is 15 residues long. CDR1 ENHRY and CDR2 SYGVKD come from the germline V gene. CDR3: CAIRTSGRAYNEQFF. The CDR3 DNA reads as TGTGCCATCAGGACTAGCGGGAGGGCGTACAATGAGCAGTTCTTC.

The V call is TRBV5-4, the J call TRBJ1-2, with D maybe TRBD1 (6 bases). CDR1 and CDR2 (germline): SGHNT, YYREEE (reference sequence). V lost 0 bases and J 4 bases, leaving 10 bases between the germline ends. The CDR3 runs to 14 residues. In DNA, the CDR3 is TGTGCCAGCAGCTTGGCCGGGACATCCTATGGCTACACCTTC. Its translation is CASSLAGTSYGYTF.

Concerning this clone: Additional DNA sequences in this sample encode the identical CDR3. The rearrangement joins TRBV6-2 or TRBV6-3 to TRBJ2-1; tentatively, D is TRBD2 (6 bases). The CDR3 consists of 15 residues. V was clipped by 6 bases and J by 4 bases, with 16 bases between them. CDR1 MNHEY and CDR2 SVGEGT come from the germline V gene. The CDR3 sequence: CASSNPGLRYNEQFF. CDR3 nucleotides: TGTGCCAGCAGCAATCCGGGACTGCGGTACAATGAGCAGTTCTTC.

The chain couples TRBV9 to TRBJ2-5, with 7 bases fitting TRBD2. The CDR3 spans 16 residues. V was pared by 2 bases and J by 3 bases, with 10 bases of the junction left unmatched. The germline V gene has CDR1 SGDLS and CDR2 YYNGEE. Written as DNA, the CDR3 is TGTGCCAGCAGCGTCAGGACCGGGAGCGGGGAAGAGACCCAGTACTTC. It yields the protein CASSVRTGSGEETQYF.

In this sample, this clone turned up a few times. The chain combines TRBV10-3 with TRBJ2-1; D is perhaps TRBD2 (5 bases). This CDR3 has 15 residues. Deletions cut 3 bases from V and 7 bases from J, with 16 bases between. The germline V gene encodes CDR1 ENHRY and CDR2 SYGVKD. DNA for the CDR3: TGTGCCATCAGTGAACCCCAACTAGGGTATAATGAGCAGTTCTTC. Translation gives CAISEPQLGYNEQFF.

This clone was counted only a few times. The chain is built from TRBV3-1 (or the pseudogene TRBV3-2) and TRBJ2-2; 8 nucleotides match TRBD1. The length of the CDR3 is 16 residues. The V segment lost 2 bases and the J segment 4 bases; nucleotides outside the gene matches: 6. CDR1 LGHDT and CDR2 YNNKEL come from the germline V gene (reference sequence). This chain's CDR3 is CASSQQGALGTGELFF. DNA for the CDR3: TGTGCCAGCAGCCAACAGGGGGCTCTCGGCACCGGGGAGCTGTTTTTT.

This clone appeared once. V usage is TRBV5-1 and J usage is TRBJ2-7, with a possible D match to TRBD2 (6 bases). The V end was cut by 3 bases, the J end by 4 bases, with 17 bases between. There are 15 residues in the CDR3. Germline lookup yields CDR1 SGHRS and CDR2 YFSETQ. The CDR3 sequence: CASSSRGGVGYEQYF. The CDR3 DNA sequence: TGCGCCAGCAGCTCGCGCGGAGGGGTAGGATACGAGCAGTACTTC.

The chain carries TRBV30 and TRBJ1-5; D is unresolved. There are 13 residues in the CDR3. V shed 3 bases and J shed 4 bases, with 10 bases lying between them. Germline CDR1 is GTSNPN and CDR2 is SVGIG (reference sequence). CDR3 in amino acids: CAWSGSGNQPQHF. Here the CDR3 DNA reads TGTGCCTGGAGCGGTTCGGGAAATCAGCCCCAGCATTTT.

The chain has TRBV6-1 and TRBJ2-7, with 8 bases aligning to TRBD2. CDR3 size: 16 residues. CDR1 is MNHNS and CDR2 is SASEGT in the germline V gene. V was clipped by 4 bases and J by 3 bases; unmatched bases: 11. CDR3 region: CASSGLGLAGRYEQYF. The CDR3 nucleotides read TGTGCCAGCAGTGGCCTGGGGCTAGCGGGCCGCTACGAGCAGTACTTC.

This clone appeared a single time. This chain links TRBV3-1 (or the pseudogene TRBV3-2) with TRBJ2-3; D possibly corresponds to TRBD2 (6 bases). The CDR3 length is 16 residues. Trimming removed 4 bases from V and 4 bases from J, with 18 bases in between. The germline gives CDR1 LGHDT, CDR2 YNNKEL (reference sequence). CDR3 region: CASSRGTSSLSDTQYF. The CDR3, as DNA: TGTGCCAGCAGCCGGGGGACTTCCTCATTGTCAGATACGCAGTATTTT.

Here the CDR3 reads CASSFSREGLDTQYF. CDR3 in DNA: TGTGCCAGCAGCTTCTCTCGGGAGGGGTTGGATACGCAGTATTTT. The genes are TRBV11-3 and TRBJ2-3, with 8 positions matching TRBD2. V lost 3 bases to trimming and J lost 6 bases; unmatched junction nucleotides: 8. This CDR3 has 15 residues. Germline values: CDR1 SGHNT, CDR2 YENEEA.

V usage is TRBV19 and J usage is TRBJ2-1; TRBD2 agrees at 12 bases. Germline V gene lookup returns CDR1 LNHDA and CDR2 SQIVND (reference sequence). The CDR3 is made up of 19 amino acids. J lost 3 bases, V lost 3 bases, and 12 bases had no gene match. Here the CDR3 DNA reads TGTGCCAGTAGTATGTTCCCGAGGACTAGCGGGAACGTCTACAATGAGCAGTTCTTC. This encodes CASSMFPRTSGNVYNEQFF.

This clone was counted between two and nine times. This chain joins TRBV18 and TRBJ2-4, with TRBD2 identical over 11 bases. Per the germline V gene, CDR1 is KGHSH and CDR2 is LQKENI. Trimming removed 3 bases from V and 3 bases from J; junction bases left unmatched: 13. The CDR3 sequence is 19 residues long. The CDR3 sequence is CASSPFSGRANRVKNIQYF. In nucleotides, the CDR3 is TGTGCCAGCTCACCCTTTAGCGGGAGGGCTAATAGGGTCAAAAACATTCAGTACTTC.

The chain carries TRBV19 and TRBJ2-7, with 7 bases aligning to TRBD1. V gave up 4 bases and J gave up 4 bases; unmatched junction bases: 10. CDR1 LNHDA and CDR2 SQIVND come from the germline V gene (reference sequence). CDR3 length: 15 amino acids. The CDR3 region has the DNA TGTGCCAGTAGTAACTCCGGACAGGCCCCTTACGAGCAGTACTTC. Its translation: CASSNSGQAPYEQYF.

The chain couples TRBV11-3 to TRBJ2-2, with D uncertain. V was pared by 5 bases and J by 3 bases, with 16 bases between. The CDR3 has 16 amino acids. Looked up from germline, CDR1 is SGHNT and CDR2 is YENEEA. The CDR3 here is CASSPGVWADTGELFF. CDR3 DNA: TGTGCCAGCAGCCCCGGCGTATGGGCAGACACCGGGGAGCTGTTTTTT. The variable domain in full, with the rest retrieved from reference TRBV11-3 and TRBJ2-2, is EAGVVQSPRYKIIEKKQPVAFWCNPISGHNTLYWYLQNLGQGPELLIRYENEEAVDDSQLPKDRFSAERLKGVDSTLKIQPAELGDSAVYLCASSPGVWADTGELFFGEGSRLTVL.

V and J are TRBV5-1 and TRBJ2-5, with unresolved D. This CDR3 spans 12 amino acids. Germline V gene sequence: CDR1 SGHRS, CDR2 YFSETQ. The V and J ends lost 4 bases and 2 bases respectively, with 6 bases between them. The CDR3 region has the DNA TGCGCCAGCAGCCCCGTGCAAGAGACCCAGTACTTC. Translating gives CASSPVQETQYF.

This chain uses TRBV30 with TRBJ1-2; D unresolved. The CDR3 totals 13 residues. The germline CDR1 and CDR2 sequences are GTSNPN and SVGIG (reference sequence). The V gene lost 2 bases and the J gene lost 8 bases, with 15 bases spanning the gap. CDR3 in amino acids: CAWSPTGIGGYTF. As DNA, the CDR3 is TGTGCCTGGAGTCCGACCGGCATCGGGGGCTACACCTTC.

This chain joins TRBV30 and TRBJ2-1; D is undetermined. The CDR3 extends over 13 amino acids. V was pared by 5 bases and J by 3 bases, with 11 bases between. CDR1 is GTSNPN, CDR2 SVGIG, per germline (reference sequence). The CDR3: CAWGYSFYNEQFF. CDR3 in DNA: TGTGCCTGGGGGTATAGCTTCTACAATGAGCAGTTCTTC.

The rearrangement links TRBV18 to TRBJ2-7; D might be TRBD2 (5 bases). V was shortened by 4 bases and J by 2 bases, with 12 bases between the two germline ends. The CDR3 loop spans 14 amino acids. Per germline, CDR1 KGHSH and CDR2 LQKENI. The CDR3 spells CASSLGLIPYEQYF. The DNA of the CDR3 is TGTGCCAGCTCACTAGGACTGATCCCCTACGAGCAGTACTTC.

This chain links TRBV28 with TRBJ1-2; D is undetermined. This CDR3 is built from 13 residues. Germline CDR1 reads MDHEN; CDR2 reads SYDVKM. V was pared by 7 bases and J by 9 bases, with 18 bases between. CDR3 loop: CASTIGSIRSYTF. CDR3 coding DNA: TGTGCCAGCACCATTGGGAGTATTCGGAGCTACACCTTC.

The genes are TRBV30 and TRBJ2-7; 7 bases align to TRBD1. CDR3 length: 15 amino acids. Looked up from germline, CDR1 is GTSNPN and CDR2 is SVGIG (reference sequence). Germline trimming cut 4 bases from V and 3 bases from J; bases unmatched to any gene: 12. The CDR3, as DNA: TGTGCCTGGATGGGTGGACAGGATGAAGGCTACGAGCAGTACTTC. It codes for CAWMGGQDEGYEQYF.

The chain links TRBV7-3 to TRBJ2-1, with D unclear. V was shortened by 0 bases and J by 0 bases, with 3 bases between the two germline ends. Germline V gene lookup returns CDR1 SGHTA and CDR2 FQGTGA. The CDR3 runs to 14 residues. CDR3 coding DNA: TGTGCCAGCAGCTTAACCAGCTCCTACAATGAGCAGTTCTTC. Translated: CASSLTSSYNEQFF.

This sequence joins TRBV6-6 and TRBJ1-4; 8 nucleotides line up with TRBD1. Per germline, CDR1 MNHNY and CDR2 SVGAGI (reference sequence). The trim removed 9 bases at V and 5 bases at J, leaving 8 bases unmatched. The CDR3 runs 14 residues. This CDR3 reads CASRTGRLNEKLFF. The CDR3 region has the DNA TGTGCCAGTAGGACAGGGCGGCTGAATGAAAAACTGTTTTTT.